Reported below is one TCR beta chain. Its specificity is not known. The data were taken from a study of CD4+ T cells in melanoma. The V and J ends lost 5 bases and 6 bases respectively, with 5 bases between them. This CDR3 comprises 12 residues. Germline CDR1 is SEHNR and CDR2 is FQNEAQ (reference sequence). Points from the study as a whole: A reported correlation linked neoantigen-specific CD4+ T cells to CD8+, macrophage and B cell function.

The protocol was immunoSEQ multiplex PCR, while the TCRdb copy is restricted to in-frame clones and leaves out a portion. Found here are around 18,000 clones, about 80% of them singletons; the top ten hold around 4.7%. The source of this sequence is a human donor with melanoma. Sequenced material: cells from a culture (not recorded whether cultured in vitro). This chain uses TRBV7-9 with TRBJ1-6, with D uncertain. The CDR3: CASSPLNSPLHF. The CDR3 region has the DNA TGTGCCAGCAGCCCCCTTAATTCACCCCTCCACTTT.